The next 25 T cell receptor beta chains were all read from a single sample in a study of shared clonotypes between healthy human individuals. Some clones are missing from TCRdb's copy, which holds only in-frame ones; the method was immunoSEQ multiplex PCR. The data hold about 490,000 clones, with over 60% observed a single time. The sample taken for sequencing was PBMCs. The receptors were gathered from a woman aged 40 to 50 in good health. Some clones in this sample may be carry-over from other donors' samples.

As to this clone: Other DNA sequences in the same sample also yield this CDR3. V usage is TRBV29-1 and J usage is TRBJ2-3; 11 bases are shared with TRBD2. The ends lost 6 bases at V and 2 bases at J; junction bases unmatched: 7. Germline CDR1 and CDR2: SQVTM and ANQGSEA. The CDR3 length is 15 residues. CDR3 loop: CSVSGTSGFTDTQYF. In DNA form, the CDR3 reads TGCAGCGTCTCCGGGACTAGCGGCTTCACAGATACGCAGTATTTT.

This clone was detected a few times. The rearrangement uses TRBV6-5 and TRBJ2-7; TRBD1 or TRBD2 may be the D gene (6 bases each). Trimming removed 8 bases from V and 2 bases from J, with 19 bases in between. The CDR3 loop spans 15 amino acids. In germline, CDR1 is MNHEY, CDR2 SVGAGI. CDR3 nucleotides: TGTGCCAGCGGGGGAAGGGGGACTTCTACCTACGAGCAGTACTTC. Protein product: CASGGRGTSTYEQYF.

This clone has more than one count but fewer than ten. It is unclear where the CDR3 begins or ends on the DNA, so no DNA is shown, and the CDR3 is as TCRdb lists it. The chain carries TRBV19 and TRBJ2-2; the table names TRBD2, a call not compared with the DNA. The CDR3 spans 13 amino acids, including both terminal residues. The V gene's germline CDR1 is LNHDA and CDR2 SQIVND (reference sequence). CDR3 sequence: CASTSGDTGELFF.

The V gene is TRBV27, the J gene TRBJ2-1; TRBD2 agrees at 8 bases. The CDR3 length is 16 residues. The V and J ends lost 5 bases and 1 base, in that order; junction bases with no gene match: 7. Germline loops: CDR1 MNHEY, CDR2 SMNVEV (reference sequence). This CDR3 is CASSTYVAGSYNEQFF. CDR3 sequence (DNA): TGTGCCAGCAGTACTTATGTAGCGGGATCCTACAATGAGCAGTTCTTC.

This clone has more than one count but fewer than ten. The chain employs TRBV7-9 and TRBJ2-7, with TRBD2 as a possible D gene (5 bases). Germline values: CDR1 SEHNR, CDR2 FQNEAQ (reference sequence). This CDR3 has 15 amino acids. The V gene lost 5 bases and the J gene lost 4 bases, with 18 bases spanning the gap. The CDR3 region is CASSPKAPGIYEQYF. The CDR3 region has the DNA TGTGCCAGCAGCCCCAAAGCACCCGGGATATACGAGCAGTACTTC.

J is TRBJ2-2 and V is TRBV6-5, with D possibly being TRBD2 (5 bases). Trimming removed 2 bases from V and 6 bases from J, with 16 bases in between. The CDR3 has 16 residues. Germline V CDR1 and CDR2: MNHEY, SVGAGI. The chain's CDR3 is CASSYIGESRPGELFF. For the CDR3, the DNA is TGTGCCAGCAGTTACATTGGGGAGAGTAGGCCCGGGGAGCTGTTTTTT.

The chain's CDR3 is CASSLSGGPNEQFF. The CDR3 nucleotides are TGCGCCAGCAGCTTATCGGGAGGCCCCAATGAGCAGTTCTTC. The J gene is TRBJ2-1, the V gene TRBV5-1; 7 nucleotides line up with TRBD2. This CDR3 spans 14 amino acids. The germline V gene has CDR1 SGHRS and CDR2 YFSETQ. V was clipped by 2 bases and J by 6 bases; unmatched bases: 5.

The table lists this clone with a count of one. The V call is TRBV5-1, the J call TRBJ2-5; TRBD2 matches 15 bases. Trimming at V came to 4 bases and at J to 4 bases, leaving 5 bases not matched to a gene. Germline CDR1 SGHRS, CDR2 YFSETQ. The CDR3 is 16 amino acids. CDR3 in DNA: TGCGCCAGCAGCCTAGGACTAGCGGGAGGGGGAGAGACCCAGTACTTC. Translating it yields CASSLGLAGGGETQYF.

The chain employs TRBV4-1 and TRBJ2-2; D perhaps matches TRBD2 (5 bases). The CDR3 contains 16 residues. V lost 1 base and J lost 1, with 10 bases in between. Germline lookup yields CDR1 MGHRA and CDR2 YSYEKL. CDR3 region: CASSQVRGRNTGELFF. The CDR3 nucleotides are TGCGCCAGCAGCCAAGTAAGAGGGCGGAACACCGGGGAGCTGTTTTTT.

CDR3 sequence: CASSVQDSNQPQHF. The CDR3 coding sequence is TGTGCCAGCAGCGTCCAGGATAGCAATCAGCCCCAGCATTTT. The rearrangement uses TRBV9 and TRBJ1-5, with no clear D. The CDR3 is made up of 14 amino acids. V lost 2 bases and J 0 bases, leaving 6 bases between the germline ends. The germline V gene encodes CDR1 SGDLS and CDR2 YYNGEE.

This chain joins TRBV7-2 and TRBJ1-1; perhaps TRBD1 as D (5 bases). The CDR3 runs 16 residues. In germline, CDR1 is SGHTA, CDR2 FQGNSA. V lost 1 base and J lost 0, with 12 bases in between. The CDR3 reads CASSLGREGMNTEAFF. In nucleotides, the CDR3 is TGTGCCAGCAGCTTAGGCAGGGAAGGCATGAACACTGAAGCTTTCTTT.

This clone was seen once. The chain recombines TRBV5-1 with TRBJ2-2; 7 bases are a match to TRBD1. The germline CDR1 and CDR2 sequences are SGHRS and YFSETQ. The CDR3 is made up of 15 amino acids. The trim removed 4 bases at V and 5 bases at J, leaving 8 bases unmatched. This chain's CDR3 is CASSLITGATGELFF. The CDR3 bases are TGCGCCAGCAGCCTGATAACAGGGGCGACCGGGGAGCTGTTTTTT. The full variable domain, in which reference TRBV5-1 and TRBJ2-2 provide the parts outside the CDR3, is KAGVTQTPRYLIKTRGQQVTLSCSPISGHRSVSWYQQTPGQGLQFLFEYFSETQRNKGNFPGRFSGRQFSNSRSEMNVSTLELGDSALYLCASSLITGATGELFFGEGSRLTVL.

In its sample, this clone was seen a few times. V is TRBV6-5 and J is TRBJ2-3, with 10 bases matching TRBD2. Germline CDR1 is MNHEY and CDR2 is SVGAGI. Trimming took 2 bases from V and 4 from J; bases not matched to a gene: 6. The CDR3 consists of 16 residues. DNA of the CDR3: TGTGCCAGCAGTTACAGCCTAGCGGGAGCTGCAGATACGCAGTATTTT. It specifies CASSYSLAGAADTQYF.

V and J are TRBV30 and TRBJ1-4; D is possibly TRBD1 (5 bases). CDR1 and CDR2 (germline): GTSNPN, SVGIG (reference sequence). With 0 bases removed from V and 8 bases from J, the gap between germline ends came to 16 bases. This CDR3 has 15 amino acids. The CDR3 loop is CAWSVEGGVGEKLFF. The CDR3 nucleotides read TGTGCCTGGAGTGTTGAGGGAGGGGTAGGGGAAAAACTGTTTTTT.

V gene TRBV19 combines with J gene TRBJ1-4, with a possible D match to TRBD1 (6 bases). Germline V gives CDR1 LNHDA, CDR2 SQIVND (reference sequence). Trimming cost V 4 bases and J 1 base, with 7 bases left between them. The CDR3 has 14 amino acids. CDR3 protein: CASSNRETNEKLFF. CDR3 nucleotides: TGTGCCAGTAGTAACAGGGAAACTAATGAAAAACTGTTTTTT. Based on the CDR3 plus reference TRBV19 and TRBJ1-4, the full variable domain is DGGITQSPKYLFRKEGQNVTLSCEQNLNHDAMYWYRQDPGQGLRLIYYSQIVNDFQKGDIAEGYSVSREKKESFPLTVTSAQKNPTAFYLCASSNRETNEKLFFGSGTQLSVL.

This chain's CDR3 is CASSSGLGEKLFF. The CDR3, as DNA: TGTGCCAGCTCGTCGGGACTGGGGGAAAAACTGTTTTTT. The chain employs TRBV18 and TRBJ1-4; TRBD1 is a possible D gene (5 bases). The CDR3 loop spans 13 amino acids. Trimming cost V 6 bases and J 8 bases, with 13 bases left between them. Germline V gene lookup returns CDR1 KGHSH and CDR2 LQKENI.

This chain connects TRBV25-1 to TRBJ2-7; D is unresolved. CDR1 and CDR2 from the germline V gene are MGHDK and SYGVNS. The CDR3 totals 11 residues. V was clipped by 2 bases and J by 4 bases, with 3 bases between them. In DNA form, the CDR3 reads TGTGCCAGCAGTGAAACATACGAGCAGTACTTC. Its protein is CASSETYEQYF.

The CDR3 DNA is TGCGCCAGCAGTCCCTTAGCGGGATCACGGGAGCAGTACTTC. This translates into CASSPLAGSREQYF. V and J are TRBV5-1 and TRBJ2-7; TRBD2 agrees at 8 bases. This CDR3 comprises 14 residues. V shed 5 bases, J shed 7 bases, and the junction held 11 bases outside the gene matches. From germline, CDR1 is SGHRS and CDR2 YFSETQ.

The rearrangement joins TRBV2 to TRBJ1-4; the match to TRBD1 covers 7 bases. CDR1 is SNHLY, CDR2 FYNNEI, per germline. The CDR3 has 16 residues. The V gene end was trimmed by 5 bases and the J gene end by 6 bases; junction bases not matched to a gene: 12. The CDR3 reads CASSRIRDSAYEKLFF. Written as DNA, the CDR3 is TGTGCCAGCAGTCGTATACGGGACAGCGCCTATGAAAAACTGTTTTTT. Complete variable domain (other parts from reference TRBV2 and TRBJ1-4): EPEVTQTPSHQVTQMGQEVILRCVPISNHLYFYWYRQILGQKVEFLVSFYNNEISEKSEIFDDQFSVERPDGSNFTLKIRSTKLEDSAMYFCASSRIRDSAYEKLFFGSGTQLSVL.

The chain carries TRBV5-6 and TRBJ1-6, with 10 positions matching TRBD1. CDR1 is SGHDT, CDR2 YYEEEE, per germline. This CDR3 is built from 16 residues. The V gene end was trimmed by 4 bases and the J gene end by 7 bases; junction bases not matched to a gene: 8. The CDR3: CASSRDRGSWNSPLHF. The CDR3, as DNA: TGTGCCAGCAGCCGGGACAGGGGTTCGTGGAATTCACCCCTCCACTTT.

This chain uses TRBV7-8 with TRBJ2-7; no reliable D call. Germline V lookup: CDR1 SGHVS, CDR2 FQNEAQ. The CDR3 consists of 14 residues. Between the trimmed V and J ends, which lost 0 bases and 2 bases, there was a span of 8 bases. The CDR3 protein is CASSLASSPYEQYF. In DNA form, the CDR3 reads TGTGCCAGCAGCTTAGCCAGCTCTCCCTACGAGCAGTACTTC.

CDR3 DNA sequence: TGTGCCAGCAGCTTAACAAGGGACACAGATACGCAGTATTTT. It is translated as CASSLTRDTDTQYF. The rearrangement joins TRBV7-2 to TRBJ2-3; D gene unclear. V lost 2 bases, J lost 2 bases, and 8 bases lay in between. This CDR3 is 14 amino acids long. The V gene's germline CDR1 is SGHTA and CDR2 FQGNSA.

This clone was detected many times. The gene calls are TRBV28 and TRBJ2-1; no clear D gene. The CDR3 covers 13 residues. Germline CDR1 reads MDHEN; CDR2 reads SYDVKM. V lost 2 bases, J lost 7 bases, and 9 bases lay in between. The CDR3 DNA follows: TGTGCCAGCAGTTTAGTTAGTCGGAATGAGCAGTTCTTC. Amino acid sequence: CASSLVSRNEQFF.

J is TRBJ2-3 and V is TRBV7-3; D is undetermined. V was cut by 1 base and J by 0 bases, with 11 bases left in between. Germline CDR1 and CDR2: SGHTA and FQGTGA. The CDR3 loop spans 16 amino acids. In nucleotides, the CDR3 is TGTGCCAGCAGCTTAATGGCTACCACTAGCACAGATACGCAGTATTTT. This encodes CASSLMATTSTDTQYF.

This chain links TRBV18 with TRBJ2-2; a weak D match, TRBD2 (6 bases). The V end lost 5 bases, the J end lost 0 bases, and 10 bases lay between the germline ends. The germline gives CDR1 KGHSH, CDR2 LQKENI. The CDR3 contains 15 residues. As DNA, the CDR3 is TGTGCCAGCTCATCAGGAGGGCCGAACACCGGGGAGCTGTTTTTT. Residues: CASSSGGPNTGELFF.